The 28 T cell receptor beta chains given below trace back to one sample, sequenced in a study of T cells in Graves' hyperthyroidism and ophthalmopathy. RNA transcripts served as the template for amplifying TCR beta CDR3 regions. The study used the HTBI primer set for a first-round RT-PCR of the TCR CDR3. TCRdb independently ran MiXCR on the multiplex PCR reads; one entry per CDR3 protein. This table holds more than 550,000 distinct CDR3 sequences, approximately 19% found once. Specimen: blood. The receptors were gathered from a woman aged 45 to 65 with Graves' hyperthyroidism that later progressed to Graves' ophthalmopathy.

This sequence joins TRBV11-2 and TRBJ1-1; D is uncertain. The CDR3 contains 13 residues. The V gene lost 6 bases and the J gene lost 3 bases, with 11 bases spanning the gap. Germline V gives CDR1 SGHAT, CDR2 FQNNGV. CDR3 loop: CASRILLDTEAFF. The CDR3 DNA reads as TGTGCCAGCAGGATCCTGTTGGACACTGAAGCTTTCTTT.

The table lists this clonotype with a few counts. The chain joins TRBV19 to TRBJ1-1, with 7 bases that match TRBD1. From germline, CDR1 is LNHDA and CDR2 SQIVND (reference sequence). The junction had 4 bases not matched to a gene; V was cut back by 4 bases and J by 5 bases. CDR3 length equals 13 residues. CDR3 loop: CASSSTQGTEAFF. The CDR3 coding sequence is TGTGCCAGTAGTAGTACACAGGGGACTGAAGCTTTCTTT.

The genes are TRBV5-1 and TRBJ2-2; D is undetermined. The CDR3 loop spans 13 amino acids. V was cut by 4 bases and J by 1 base, with 5 bases left in between. The V gene's germline CDR1 is SGHRS and CDR2 YFSETQ. The CDR3 sequence is CASSQMNTGELFF. The CDR3, as DNA: TGCGCCAGCAGCCAGATGAACACCGGGGAGCTGTTTTTT.

Many counts were recorded for this clonotype. V and J are TRBV12-3 or TRBV12-4 and TRBJ2-1, with 11 bases fitting TRBD2. V lost 7 bases to trimming and J lost 7 bases; unmatched junction nucleotides: 12. CDR3 size: 16 residues. The CDR3 DNA reads TGTGCCAGCAACGGACTGGGGCTAGCGGGGGGAAATGAGCAGTTCTTC. Its protein is CASNGLGLAGGNEQFF.

This clonotype was counted between two and nine times. The chain has TRBV6-7 and TRBJ2-1, with D perhaps TRBD2 (5 bases). TRBV6-7 is marked as an open reading frame, function uncertain. The CDR3 is 19 residues long. V was clipped by 2 bases and J by 0 bases, with 20 bases between them. Here the CDR3 DNA reads TGTGCCAGCAGTTACCCCTTAGTGGCGGGCTATTCCTCCTACAATGAGCAGTTCTTC. Translated: CASSYPLVAGYSSYNEQFF.

This clonotype was counted ten times or more. This sequence joins TRBV30 and TRBJ1-3, with D perhaps TRBD1 (5 bases). The germline V gene has CDR1 GTSNPN and CDR2 SVGIG (reference sequence). This CDR3 has 16 amino acids. V lost 1 base and J lost 0, with 13 bases in between. CDR3 sequence reads: CAWSATVLGSGNTIYF. The CDR3 DNA follows: TGTGCCTGGAGTGCGACAGTCCTTGGCTCTGGAAACACCATATATTTT.

This clonotype was counted between two and nine times. The chain combines TRBV7-8 with TRBJ1-1, with D unresolved. This CDR3 has 14 residues. Germline loops: CDR1 SGHVS, CDR2 FQNEAQ. Trimming left V 3 bases short and J 4 bases short, with 12 bases between. The chain's CDR3 is CASSFSPGGTEAFF. CDR3 sequence (DNA): TGTGCCAGCAGCTTCAGCCCGGGTGGCACTGAAGCTTTCTTT.

The chain has TRBV6-5 and TRBJ2-7, with D possibly being TRBD2 (6 bases). Trimming took off 0 bases at V and 3 bases at J, with 12 bases between the two ends. This CDR3 spans 15 amino acids. CDR1 MNHEY and CDR2 SVGAGI come from the germline V gene. CDR3 DNA: TGTGCCAGCAGTTACTCGTTGGGGACTGGCTACGAGCAGTACTTC. Translation gives CASSYSLGTGYEQYF.

Ten or more counts support this clonotype. The J gene is TRBJ1-1, the V gene TRBV2; tentatively, D is TRBD1 (5 bases). Germline CDR1 and CDR2: SNHLY and FYNNEI. V was trimmed by 1 base and J by 10 bases, leaving 13 bases between them. The CDR3 consists of 13 residues. CDR3 sequence: CASSEDLAGRAFF. The CDR3 DNA follows: TGTGCCAGCAGTGAAGATCTCGCAGGGCGAGCTTTCTTT.

This clonotype showed up just a few times. This chain joins TRBV6-2 or TRBV6-3 and TRBJ1-4; 7 bases are a match to TRBD1. The CDR3 is 15 amino acids. Trimming at V came to 2 bases and at J to 7 bases, leaving 7 bases not matched to a gene. Germline assignment: CDR1 MNHEY and CDR2 SVGEGT. CDR3 coding DNA: TGTGCCAGCAGTTACAAGAGGGACAGCAGTGAAAAACTGTTTTTT. As protein: CASSYKRDSSEKLFF.

This CDR3 is CASSSPGQGVSGNTIYF. The CDR3 nucleotides read TGTGCCAGCAGCTCCCCGGGACAGGGTGTCTCTGGAAACACCATATATTTT. J is TRBJ1-3 and V is TRBV7-9; 9 bases are shared with TRBD1. The CDR3 is 17 residues long. The germline gives CDR1 SEHNR, CDR2 FQNEAQ (reference sequence). V lost 4 bases, J lost 0 bases, and 7 bases stayed unmatched.

This clonotype was detected a few times. The chain uses TRBV7-2 and TRBJ2-3; TRBD1 agrees at 8 bases. With V trimmed by 4 bases and J by 3 bases, 6 bases remained unmatched. This CDR3 contains 15 residues. Germline-derived CDR1 and CDR2 are SGHTA and FQGNSA. CDR3: CASSSRQGWTDTQYF. CDR3 DNA sequence: TGTGCCAGCAGCTCCCGACAGGGGTGGACAGATACGCAGTATTTT.

This clonotype was seen only a few times. J is TRBJ1-2 and V is TRBV7-3; D ambiguous. V was clipped by 5 bases and J by 2 bases, with 15 bases between them. The germline gives CDR1 SGHTA, CDR2 FQGTGA. The CDR3 is 15 residues long. The CDR3: CASSPLYALNYGYTF. The CDR3, as DNA: TGTGCCAGCAGCCCATTATATGCTCTAAACTATGGCTACACCTTC. The complete variable domain, with remaining parts taken from reference TRBV7-3 and TRBJ1-2, reads GAGVSQTPSNKVTEKGKYVELRCDPISGHTALYWYRQSLGQGPEFLIYFQGTGAADDSGLPNDRFFAVRPEGSVSTLKIQRTERGDSAVYLCASSPLYALNYGYTFGSGTRLTVV.

This clonotype was counted at least ten times. This chain uses TRBV15 with TRBJ1-1; D ambiguous. The germline V gene has CDR1 LNHNV and CDR2 YYDKDF (reference sequence). Trimming cost V 0 bases and J 0 bases, with 14 bases left between them. The CDR3 is 17 amino acids. The CDR3 region is CATSREGSSGMNTEAFF. CDR3 nucleotides: TGTGCCACCAGCAGAGAAGGGTCATCCGGTATGAACACTGAAGCTTTCTTT.

This clonotype was counted at least ten times. The chain joins TRBV27 to TRBJ1-2; tentatively, D is TRBD1 (5 bases). V was clipped by 5 bases and J by 5 bases, with 15 bases between them. The CDR3 runs to 14 residues. Per germline, CDR1 MNHEY and CDR2 SMNVEV (reference sequence). The DNA for the CDR3 is TGTGCCAGCAGTGACAGTGGCACTACTTATGGCTACACCTTC. Translated: CASSDSGTTYGYTF.

This clonotype has a count of ten or more. The chain couples TRBV3-1 to TRBJ2-3, with D hard to call. Germline values: CDR1 LGHDT, CDR2 YNNKEL (reference sequence). The CDR3 length is 16 residues. Trimming left V 4 bases short and J 1 base short, with 15 bases between. CDR3 residues: CASSLQPWLGTDTQYF. The CDR3 coding sequence is TGTGCCAGCAGCCTTCAACCGTGGCTAGGCACAGATACGCAGTATTTT.

The genes are TRBV7-9 and TRBJ1-6; no clear D. The CDR3 loop spans 12 amino acids. Germline CDR1 reads SEHNR; CDR2 reads FQNEAQ (reference sequence). V was trimmed by 5 bases and J by 8 bases, leaving 7 bases between them. The CDR3: CASSPVDSPLHF. The CDR3 DNA is TGTGCCAGCAGCCCGGTTGATTCACCCCTCCACTTT.

This clonotype showed up many times. CDR3 sequence (DNA): TGTGCCAGCAGCACATACTCCGGGACAGGGGCTCCTCACACCTTC. Protein: CASSTYSGTGAPHTF. The chain joins TRBV2 to TRBJ1-2, with TRBD1 matching 10 bases. After removal of 6 bases from V and 12 bases from J, the junction contained 16 bases not matched to a gene. Germline CDR1 SNHLY, CDR2 FYNNEI. The CDR3 contains 15 residues.

The chain carries TRBV20-1 and TRBJ2-1, with 10 bases that match TRBD2. Germline-derived CDR1 and CDR2 are DFQATT and SNEGSKA (reference sequence). V dropped 0 bases and J dropped 7; count of bases not matched to a gene: 6. The CDR3 is made up of 15 amino acids. The CDR3 is CSARELAGRVNEQFF. The CDR3 DNA reads TGCAGTGCTAGAGAACTAGCGGGGAGAGTAAATGAGCAGTTCTTC.

This clonotype appeared many times. The chain is built from TRBV2 and TRBJ1-2, with TRBD1 matching over 11 bases. The CDR3 length is 16 residues. V was clipped by 2 bases and J by 2 bases; unmatched bases: 4. The germline CDR1 and CDR2 sequences are SNHLY and FYNNEI. The CDR3 DNA follows: TGTGCCAGCAGTGAAATTGGGACAGGGGGAAACTATGGCTACACCTTC. Residues: CASSEIGTGGNYGYTF.

The CDR3 DNA follows: TGTGCCAGCTCGGGACCGACCACCGGTTCACCCCTCCACTTT. Translating it yields CASSGPTTGSPLHF. This chain joins TRBV12-3 or TRBV12-4 and TRBJ1-6; D may be TRBD1 (5 bases). V was shortened by 8 bases and J by 9 bases, with 17 bases between the two germline ends. CDR3 size: 14 residues.

The chain is built from TRBV12-3 or TRBV12-4 and TRBJ1-3; D is perhaps TRBD1 (5 bases). V lost 5 bases and J 2 bases, leaving 10 bases between the germline ends. CDR3 length: 14 residues. Here the CDR3 DNA reads TGTGCCAGCAGTGAGGACACCCCTGGAAACACCATATATTTT. Its protein product is CASSEDTPGNTIYF.

This clonotype has more than one count but fewer than ten. The rearrangement uses TRBV2 and TRBJ2-6; D might be TRBD1 or TRBD2, each matching 6 bases. The CDR3 spans 17 residues. Trimming shortened V by 8 bases and J by 0 bases, and 17 bases separated the two germline ends. The V gene's germline CDR1 is SNHLY and CDR2 FYNNEI. The CDR3: CASGRDTLSSGANVLTF. The CDR3 DNA is TGTGCCAGCGGGCGGGACACGTTGAGCTCTGGGGCCAACGTCCTGACTTTC.

This clonotype showed up many times. V usage is TRBV20-1 and J usage is TRBJ1-2; no reliable D call. CDR1 is DFQATT, CDR2 SNEGSKA, per germline (reference sequence). This CDR3 region has 15 residues. V was shortened by 0 bases and J by 0 bases, with 11 bases between the two germline ends. The CDR3 protein is CSARDHGETNYGYTF. The CDR3 bases are TGCAGTGCTAGAGATCACGGGGAAACTAACTATGGCTACACCTTC.

The CDR3 here is CASSLVKEPGANVLTF. The CDR3 DNA follows: TGTGCCAGCAGCTTAGTGAAGGAGCCTGGGGCCAACGTCCTGACTTTC. The chain is built from TRBV7-9 and TRBJ2-6, with D hard to call. V was cut by 1 base and J by 2 bases, with 9 bases left in between. CDR3 size: 16 residues. Germline V gene sequence: CDR1 SEHNR, CDR2 FQNEAQ (reference sequence).

This clonotype was seen a few times. CDR3 bases: TGTGCCAGCAGCCAAAGAGCGGGGGGGCCCGGCACCGGGGAGCTGTTTTTT. It encodes CASSQRAGGPGTGELFF. J is TRBJ2-2 and V is TRBV7-2; 10 positions agree with TRBD2. Germline assignment: CDR1 SGHTA and CDR2 FQGNSA. Unmatched junction bases numbered 10, after V lost 5 bases and J lost 4 bases. The CDR3 has 17 residues.

This clonotype was seen more than once but under ten times. The chain uses TRBV5-1 and TRBJ2-3; no firm D call. V lost 0 bases and J lost 4, with 6 bases in between. This CDR3 has 13 residues. Germline CDR1 and CDR2: SGHRS and YFSETQ. CDR3 sequence (DNA): TGCGCCAGCAGCTTGGACACGCCAGATACGCAGTATTTT. Translation gives CASSLDTPDTQYF. The entire variable domain, with the rest obtained from reference TRBV5-1 and TRBJ2-3, is as follows: KAGVTQTPRYLIKTRGQQVTLSCSPISGHRSVSWYQQTPGQGLQFLFEYFSETQRNKGNFPGRFSGRQFSNSRSEMNVSTLELGDSALYLCASSLDTPDTQYFGPGTRLTVL.

For this clonotype: Given a much more abundant clone one base away, this may be a read error. V usage is TRBV6-2 or TRBV6-3 and J usage is TRBJ1-1, with no clear D. Trimming took off 2 bases at V and 1 base at J, with 5 bases between the two ends. The CDR3 runs 13 residues. Germline V CDR1 and CDR2: MNHEY, SVGEGT. CDR3: CASSYKTNTEAFF. Written as DNA, the CDR3 is TGTGCCAGCAGTTACAAGACGAACACTGAAGCTTTCTTT.